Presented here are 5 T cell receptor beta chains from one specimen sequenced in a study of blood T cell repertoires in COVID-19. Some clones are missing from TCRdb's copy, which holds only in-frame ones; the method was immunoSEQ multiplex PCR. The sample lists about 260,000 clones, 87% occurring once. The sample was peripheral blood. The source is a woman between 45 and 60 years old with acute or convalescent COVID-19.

The CDR3 region has the DNA TGTGCCAGCAGCCCCTTGGGGGGCAGGGGGCTGAATCAGCCCCAGCATTTT. It specifies CASSPLGGRGLNQPQHF. This chain links TRBV28 with TRBJ1-5; 8 nucleotides line up with TRBD1. This CDR3 has 17 amino acids. In germline, CDR1 is MDHEN, CDR2 SYDVKM. V trimming: 6 bases; J trimming: 4 bases; junction bases outside the gene matches: 14.

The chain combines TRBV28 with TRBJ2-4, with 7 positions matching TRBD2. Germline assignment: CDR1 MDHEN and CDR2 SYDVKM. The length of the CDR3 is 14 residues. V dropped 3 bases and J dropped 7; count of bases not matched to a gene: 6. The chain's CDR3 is CASSFARGGNIQYF. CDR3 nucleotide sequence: TGTGCCAGCAGTTTTGCGAGGGGAGGGAACATTCAGTACTTC.

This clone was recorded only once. This CDR3 is CASSLREYSGANVLTF. The CDR3 nucleotides read TGTGCCAGCAGCCTACGGGAGTATTCTGGGGCCAACGTCCTGACTTTC. This rearrangement joins TRBV5-8 to TRBJ2-6; TRBD2 is a possible D gene (6 bases). The CDR3 loop spans 16 amino acids. The V end lost 4 bases, the J end lost 1 base, and 12 bases lay between the germline ends. CDR1 SGHTS and CDR2 YDEGEE come from the germline V gene.

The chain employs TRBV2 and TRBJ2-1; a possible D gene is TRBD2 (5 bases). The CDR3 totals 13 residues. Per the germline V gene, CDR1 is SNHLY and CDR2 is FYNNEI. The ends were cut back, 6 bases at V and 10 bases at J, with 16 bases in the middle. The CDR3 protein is CASRLDHRWEQFF. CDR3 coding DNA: TGTGCCAGCAGACTAGACCACCGATGGGAGCAGTTCTTC.

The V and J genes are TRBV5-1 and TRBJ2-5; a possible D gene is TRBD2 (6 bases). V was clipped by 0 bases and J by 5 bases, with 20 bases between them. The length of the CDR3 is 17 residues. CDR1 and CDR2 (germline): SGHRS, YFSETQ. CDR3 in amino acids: CASSLGVRPQEGETQYF. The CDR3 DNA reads TGCGCCAGCAGCTTGGGTGTCCGTCCCCAGGAGGGGGAGACCCAGTACTTC.